A selection of T cell receptor beta chains follows, all from one sample in a study of identical twins. TCRdb re-called the 5' RACE reads with MiXCR, one entry per CDR3 protein. Counted here are 420,000 or so distinct CDR3 sequences, around 20% occurring once; the ten biggest clones make up more than 10%. The sequenced sample was naive T cells sorted from blood. The source is a man aged 50 to 59 in good health. The CDR3 runs from the conserved cysteine through the conserved F or W. A D gene is named only where the DNA matches it firmly. Some rows mark clone size as missing; the rest say once, few, many or name a class of expanded clone.

>TRBJ2-7|TRBV3-1|few|NA
TGTGCCAGCAGCCAAGAAGCGGCGGCTGTCTCCTACGAGCAGTACTTC
CASSQEAAAVSYEQYF
>TRBJ2-5|TRBV25-1|NA|TRBD2
TGTGCCAGCAGTGAACGTGTCACCCGACTAGCGGGGCAAGAGACCCAGTACTTC
CASSERVTRLAGQETQYF
>TRBJ2-1|TRBV12-3/TRBV12-4|many|TRBD2
TGTGCCAGCAGAGGGACTAGCGGTATCAATGAGCAGTTCTTC
CASRGTSGINEQFF
>TRBJ1-1|TRBV29-1|many|NA
TGCAGCGTAAAGAAGACAGTTATGAACACTGAAGCTTTCTTT
CSVKKTVMNTEAFF
>TRBJ2-1|TRBV7-6|many|TRBD2
TGTGCCAGCAGCCACGGGACTAGCGGTCTAAATGAGCAGTTCTTC
CASSHGTSGLNEQFF
>TRBJ2-5|TRBV5-4|few|NA
TGTGCCAGCAGCTTGAGGGCGGGAGAGACCCAGTACTTC
CASSLRAGETQYF
>TRBJ2-7|TRBV27|NA|TRBD2
TGTGCCAGCAGTTTAAAGGGGACTAGCTACGAGCAGTACTTC
CASSLKGTSYEQYF
>TRBJ2-3|TRBV10-3|few|NA
TGTGCCATCAGTGATATGGCAGATACGCAGTATTTT
CAISDMADTQYF
>TRBJ2-2|TRBV29-1|many|TRBD1
TGCAGCGTTGAAGATCTGGGACAGGGCGCCGGGGAGCTGTTTTTT
CSVEDLGQGAGELFF
>TRBJ1-1|TRBV15|many|NA
TGTGCCACCAGCAGAGAGGGAAGCAATGAAGCTTTCTTT
CATSREGSNEAFF
>TRBJ2-1|TRBV12-3/TRBV12-4|many|NA
TGTGCCAGCAGTTTAGTCGTGGCGGAGCAGTTCTTC
CASSLVVAEQFF
>TRBJ2-1|TRBV29-1|many|TRBD2
TGCAGCGTCAGCCGGGGGGGCAATGAGCAGTTCTTC
CSVSRGGNEQFF
>TRBJ2-1|TRBV6-1|many|TRBD1
TGTGCCAGTTTCAGGGGGCCCCACAATGAGCAGTTCTTC
CASFRGPHNEQFF
>TRBJ1-6|TRBV5-1|many|TRBD1
TGCGCCAGCAGCTTGGAGGGACAGGGGGCCGGATCACCCCTCCACTTT
CASSLEGQGAGSPLHF
>TRBJ1-1|TRBV20-1|NA|NA
TGCAGTGCTAGAAAGGGGTACACTGAAGCTTTCTTT
CSARKGYTEAFF
>TRBJ2-3|TRBV20-1|many|NA
TGCAGTGCCCGAAGAGGGGCTACCTCGAGGGTAGATACGCAGTATTTT
CSARRGATSRVDTQYF
>TRBJ1-2|TRBV5-1|NA|NA
TGCGCCAGCAGCTATGTAGGGATTGCGGGCGATCATGGCTACACCTTC
CASSYVGIAGDHGYTF
>TRBJ2-2|TRBV20-1|many|NA
TGCAGTGCTAGAAGGGCTCCCGGGGAGCTGTTTTTT
CSARRAPGELFF
>TRBJ1-1|TRBV27|few|NA
TGTGCCAGCAGTTTAAAGGGGATCACTGAAGCTTTCTTT
CASSLKGITEAFF
>TRBJ2-1|TRBV7-9|NA|TRBD2
TGTGCCAGCAGCTTAGTTCCTAGCGGGAACGATGAGCAGTTCTTC
CASSLVPSGNDEQFF
>TRBJ2-7|TRBV5-5|many|TRBD1
TGTGCCAGCAGCTTGGTGGCGACAGGGACCCTCTACGAGCAGTACTTC
CASSLVATGTLYEQYF
>TRBJ2-1|TRBV28|many|TRBD2
TGTGCCAGCAGGTGGACTAGCGGTGACAATGAGCAGTTCTTC
CASRWTSGDNEQFF
>TRBJ2-3|TRBV18|NA|NA
TGTGCCAGCTCACCACCGCCCACAACAGATACGCAGTATTTT
CASSPPPTTDTQYF
>TRBJ2-7|TRBV10-2|NA|NA
TGCGCCAGCGCCATGGGGAGGGGGGGGCCCTACGAGCAGTACTTC
CASAMGRGGPYEQYF
>TRBJ2-7|TRBV20-1|many|NA
TGCAGTGCTAGTGGGGGCGCTTCCTACGAGCAGTACTTC
CSASGGASYEQYF
>TRBJ2-5|TRBV24-1|few|NA
TGTGCCACCAGTGACCGGACACACCAAGAGACCCAGTACTTC
CATSDRTHQETQYF
>TRBJ2-1|TRBV12-3/TRBV12-4|NA|TRBD2
TGTGCCAGCAGTTTAGTCGAGGCTAGCGGCTCCTACGAGCAGTTCTTC
CASSLVEASGSYEQFF
>TRBJ2-7|TRBV11-2|NA|TRBD2
TGTGCCAGCCGCTTATGGGGACTAGCGGGATCCTACGAGCAGTACTTC
CASRLWGLAGSYEQYF
>TRBJ1-3|TRBV2|NA|NA
TGTGCCAGCAGTGAAGCGCTCCAGCAGGGTTTAAACACCATATATTTT
CASSEALQQGLNTIYF
>TRBJ1-3|TRBV29-1|NA|NA
TGCAGCGTTAAATTAGACGGGAGAGGAAACACCATATATTTT
CSVKLDGRGNTIYF
>TRBJ2-7|TRBV18|NA|NA
TGTGCCAGCTCACCTGACAGTAATTACGAGCAGTACTTC
CASSPDSNYEQYF
>TRBJ2-7|TRBV4-3|NA|TRBD1
TGCGCCAGCAGCCCAAGATGGCAGGGGGTCTTCGAGCAGTACTTC
CASSPRWQGVFEQYF
>TRBJ1-6|TRBV12-3/TRBV12-4|NA|NA
TGTGCCAGCAGGGGTATGGGGGGAGATAATTCACCCCTCCACTTT
CASRGMGGDNSPLHF
>TRBJ2-1|TRBV5-1|NA|TRBD1
TGCGCCAGCAGCTTGGTAGGGGGCAGGGGTGAGCAGTTCTTC
CASSLVGGRGEQFF
>TRBJ2-1|TRBV5-1|many|TRBD2
TGCGCCAGCAGCTGGTCGGGGGGGGGCTCGACTAATGAGCAGTTCTTC
CASSWSGGGSTNEQFF
>TRBJ1-3|TRBV9|NA|NA
TGTGCCAGCAGCGTAGCAGGGACTGGAAACACCATATATTTT
CASSVAGTGNTIYF
>TRBJ2-4|TRBV7-2|few|NA
TGTGCCAGCAGCCCCGCTTCGGGGGTGGGAAACATTCAGTACTTC
CASSPASGVGNIQYF
>TRBJ2-7|TRBV5-5|few|TRBD1
TGTGCCAGCAGCGCGGCCGGGACAGGGACCTACGAGCAGTACTTC
CASSAAGTGTYEQYF
>TRBJ2-3|TRBV15|NA|NA
TGTGCCACCAGCAAAGGAGACCTTAGCGGATACACAGATACGCAGTATTTT
CATSKGDLSGYTDTQYF
>TRBJ2-7|TRBV6-1|NA|NA
TGTGCCAGCAGTGAAGCGGGCAGTCGCTCCTACGAGCAGTACTTC
CASSEAGSRSYEQYF
>TRBJ2-3|TRBV9|few|NA
TGTGCCAGCAGCGTCACCGGGACGACCACAGATACGCAGTATTTT
CASSVTGTTTDTQYF
>TRBJ2-1|TRBV7-6|NA|NA
TGTGCCAGCATTCCCCAGGCAGGCGCCGAGCAGTTCTTC
CASIPQAGAEQFF
>TRBJ2-2|TRBV28|NA|NA
TGTGCCAGCAGTTTCGGGGGAGCCCTGAACACCGGGGAGCTGTTTTTT
CASSFGGALNTGELFF
>TRBJ2-2|TRBV12-3/TRBV12-4|many|TRBD2
TGTGCCAGCAGTTTAGCGCACAGCGGGAGGAAGACCGGGGAGCTGTTTTTT
CASSLAHSGRKTGELFF
>TRBJ2-4|TRBV5-1|few|NA
TGCGCCAGCAGCTTGGACAGCAAAAACATTCAGTACTTC
CASSLDSKNIQYF
>TRBJ2-2|TRBV10-3|NA|NA
TGTGCCATCAGTGAGTCATACAGGGCTGACACCGGGGAGCTGTTTTTT
CAISESYRADTGELFF
>TRBJ2-5|TRBV20-1|NA|NA
TGCAGTGCCAGCAAGGGGGCGGGGGAGACCCAGTACTTC
CSASKGAGETQYF
>TRBJ2-1|TRBV20-1|NA|NA
TGCAGTGCCACCGGGGACGTTGATTACAATGAGCAGTTCTTC
CSATGDVDYNEQFF
>TRBJ1-3|TRBV5-1|few|NA
TGCGCCAGCAGCTCCTCACCGGCCGGGGATGGCGGAAACACCATATATTTT
CASSSSPAGDGGNTIYF
>TRBJ2-1|TRBV25-1|many|NA
TGTGCCAGCAGTGTAAGCAGACTAGTCTCCAATGAGCAGTTCTTC
CASSVSRLVSNEQFF
>TRBJ2-3|TRBV27|few|NA
TGTGCCAGCAGTTTACAGAGAACCGGGACGGCAGATACGCAGTATTTT
CASSLQRTGTADTQYF
>TRBJ1-2|TRBV20-1|NA|TRBD1
TGCAGTGCTAGAGGACAGGGGGCAGGATATGGCTACACCTTC
CSARGQGAGYGYTF
>TRBJ2-7|TRBV11-2|many|TRBD1
TGTGCCAGCAGCTTCGGACAGGGGACTTTCCAAGGGGAGAAATCCTACGAGCAGTACTTC
CASSFGQGTFQGEKSYEQYF
>TRBJ2-7|TRBV6-5|many|NA
TGTGCCAGCAGTTACACCGGGCCCTCCTACGAGCAGTACTTC
CASSYTGPSYEQYF
>TRBJ2-1|TRBV14|few|NA
TGTGCCAGCAGCCAAGAGGGCTTCACCAATGAGCAGTTCTTC
CASSQEGFTNEQFF
>TRBJ2-2|TRBV15|many|NA
TGTGCCACCAGCAGAGATGAGGCCCTTCTAACCGGGGAGCTGTTTTTT
CATSRDEALLTGELFF
>TRBJ2-2|TRBV7-8|NA|NA
TGTGCCAGCAGCTCCAGGGGCTCGATCAGGGTTTCGACCGGGGAGCTGTTTTTT
CASSSRGSIRVSTGELFF
>TRBJ1-5|TRBV5-1|NA|NA
TGCGCCAGCAGCTTCGACAGAGGGCGACAGCCCCAGCATTTT
CASSFDRGRQPQHF